This TCR beta chain was recorded in a study of OX40 agonist ivuxolimab in advanced cancers. Background on the study: Patients took ivuxolimab, an agonistic anti-OX40 (CD134) antibody. Study-wide findings and caveats: Specificity for antigen went undetermined in the expanded peripheral T cells. Circulating CD4+ and CD8+ T cells showed clonal expansion by week 6 at 0.1 to 3.0 mg/kg.

The assay was immunoSEQ multiplex PCR, and TCRdb's table has in-frame clones only and misses some. This sample has 35,000 to 50,000 clones, with roughly four fifths found just once. As to this clone: Its antigen is still unknown.

The TCR originated in an adult with an advanced solid tumor such as melanoma, head and neck, liver or kidney cancer. Here the sequenced sample was CD4+ or CD8+ T cells sorted from blood, taken in a trial of the OX40 agonist ivuxolimab.

CDR3 sequence (DNA): TGTGCCAGCAGCTTAGCGGGTACAGAGACCCAGTACTTC. This gives the protein CASSLAGTETQYF. The V call is TRBV5-5, the J call TRBJ2-5; D may be TRBD2 (6 bases). Germline V gene lookup returns CDR1 SGHKS and CDR2 YYEKEE (reference sequence). Trimming shortened V by 2 bases and J by 4 bases, and 9 bases separated the two germline ends. The CDR3 is 13 residues long.